This TCR beta chain was profiled in a study of T cell responses to AZD1222 COVID-19 vaccine. The germline V and J ends were trimmed by 6 bases and 6 bases, with 15 bases remaining between them. Germline V gene lookup returns CDR1 SGHTA and CDR2 FQGTGA. The CDR3 runs to 14 residues. Sequencing was performed with immunoSEQ multiplex PCR; in TCRdb, only in-frame clones are kept and a portion is missing. The table includes 140,000 to 150,000 clones, just over 90% detected once. The chain combines TRBV7-3 with TRBJ2-1, with D possibly being TRBD2 (6 bases). The receptor's source is an adult in good health. Sequencing used peripheral blood, obtained on day 0 of AZD1222 vaccination. In DNA, the CDR3 is TGTGCCAGCAGTCCTAGGGGTAGCGGCAATGAGCAGTTCTTC. It specifies CASSPRGSGNEQFF.